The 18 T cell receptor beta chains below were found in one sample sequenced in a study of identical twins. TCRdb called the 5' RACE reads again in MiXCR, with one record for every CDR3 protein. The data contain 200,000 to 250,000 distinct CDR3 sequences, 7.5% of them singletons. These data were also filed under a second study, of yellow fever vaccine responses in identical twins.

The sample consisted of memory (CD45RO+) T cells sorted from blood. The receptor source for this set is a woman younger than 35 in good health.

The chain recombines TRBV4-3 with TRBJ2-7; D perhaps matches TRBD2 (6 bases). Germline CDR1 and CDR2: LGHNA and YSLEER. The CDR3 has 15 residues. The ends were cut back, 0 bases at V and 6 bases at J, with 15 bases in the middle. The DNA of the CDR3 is TGCGCCAGCAGCCAAGATGGGGGGTTCCGATCCGAGCAGTACTTC. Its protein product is CASSQDGGFRSEQYF.

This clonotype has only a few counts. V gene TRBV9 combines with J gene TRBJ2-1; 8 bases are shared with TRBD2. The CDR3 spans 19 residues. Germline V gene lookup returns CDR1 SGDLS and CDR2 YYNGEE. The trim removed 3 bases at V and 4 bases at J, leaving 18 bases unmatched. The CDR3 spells CASSATTSGSLILYNEQFF. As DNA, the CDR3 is TGTGCCAGCAGCGCTACCACTAGCGGTTCTCTTATTTTATACAATGAGCAGTTCTTC.

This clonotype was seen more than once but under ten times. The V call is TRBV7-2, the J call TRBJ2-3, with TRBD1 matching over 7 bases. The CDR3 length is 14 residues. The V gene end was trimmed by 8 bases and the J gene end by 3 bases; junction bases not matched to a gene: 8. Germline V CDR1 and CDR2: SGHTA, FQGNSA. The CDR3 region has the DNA TGTGCCAGCTGGCTGGCAGGGGGAACAGATACGCAGTATTTT. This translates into CASWLAGGTDTQYF.

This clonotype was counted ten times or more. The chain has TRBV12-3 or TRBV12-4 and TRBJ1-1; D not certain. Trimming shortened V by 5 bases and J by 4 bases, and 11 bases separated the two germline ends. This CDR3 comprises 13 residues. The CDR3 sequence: CASSPRQSTEAFF. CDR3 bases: TGTGCCAGCAGTCCCCGGCAGTCCACTGAAGCTTTCTTT.

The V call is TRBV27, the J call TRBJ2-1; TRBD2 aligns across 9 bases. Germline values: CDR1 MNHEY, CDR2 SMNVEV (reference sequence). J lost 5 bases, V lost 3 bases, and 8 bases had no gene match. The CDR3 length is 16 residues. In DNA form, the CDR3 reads TGTGCCAGCAGTTTTGGGCTAGCGGGGCCCCACAATGAGCAGTTCTTC. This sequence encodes CASSFGLAGPHNEQFF.

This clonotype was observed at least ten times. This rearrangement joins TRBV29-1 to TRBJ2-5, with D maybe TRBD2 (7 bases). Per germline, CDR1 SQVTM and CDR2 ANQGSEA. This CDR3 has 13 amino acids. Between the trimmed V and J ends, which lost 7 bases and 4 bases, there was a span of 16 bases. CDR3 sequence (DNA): TGCAGCGCAAGGGGGGGGACCCCAGAGACCCAGTACTTC. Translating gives CSARGGTPETQYF.

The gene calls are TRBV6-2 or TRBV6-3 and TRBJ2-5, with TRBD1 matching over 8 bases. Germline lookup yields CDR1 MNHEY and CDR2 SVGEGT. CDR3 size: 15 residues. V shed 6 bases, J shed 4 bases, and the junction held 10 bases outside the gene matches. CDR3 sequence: CASRKKQGAGETQYF. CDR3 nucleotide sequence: TGTGCCAGCAGAAAGAAGCAGGGGGCGGGAGAGACCCAGTACTTC.

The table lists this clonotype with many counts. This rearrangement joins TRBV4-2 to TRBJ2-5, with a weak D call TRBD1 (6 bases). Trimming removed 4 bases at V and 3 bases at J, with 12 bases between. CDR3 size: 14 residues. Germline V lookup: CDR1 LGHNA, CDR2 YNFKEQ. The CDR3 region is CASSPGRQEETQYF. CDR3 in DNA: TGTGCCAGCAGCCCAGGGAGACAGGAAGAGACCCAGTACTTC.

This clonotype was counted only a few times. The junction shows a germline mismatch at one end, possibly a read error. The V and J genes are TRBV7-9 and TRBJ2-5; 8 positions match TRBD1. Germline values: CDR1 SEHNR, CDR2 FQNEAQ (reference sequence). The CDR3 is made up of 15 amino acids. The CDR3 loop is CASSLPTGAPENQYF. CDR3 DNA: TGTGCCAGCAGTTTGCCGACAGGGGCTCCAGAGAACCAGTACTTC.

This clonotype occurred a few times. The CDR3 loop is CASSSDRAGANVLTF. CDR3 in DNA: TGTGCCAGCAGTTCCGACAGGGCTGGGGCCAACGTCCTGACTTTC. The J gene is TRBJ2-6, the V gene TRBV12-3 or TRBV12-4; 7 bases match TRBD1. The V and J ends lost 4 bases and 2 bases, in that order; junction bases with no gene match: 2. The CDR3 has 15 amino acids.

In DNA, the CDR3 is TGTGCCAGCAGCTTAGTCTTCGGCGGAAGGAGGTTGGATGGGGCCAACGTCCTGACTTTC. Amino acid sequence: CASSLVFGGRRLDGANVLTF. The chain recombines TRBV11-2 with TRBJ2-6, with D tentatively TRBD2 (5 bases). Germline values: CDR1 SGHAT, CDR2 FQNNGV. The ends were cut back, 1 base at V and 3 bases at J, with 22 bases in the middle. There are 20 residues in the CDR3.

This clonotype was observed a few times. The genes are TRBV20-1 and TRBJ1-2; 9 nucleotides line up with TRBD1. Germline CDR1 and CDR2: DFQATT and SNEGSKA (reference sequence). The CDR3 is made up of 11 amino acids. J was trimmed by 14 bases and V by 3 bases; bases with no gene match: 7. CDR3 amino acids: CSASGTGSVTF. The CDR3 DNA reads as TGCAGTGCTAGTGGGACAGGGAGTGTTACCTTC.

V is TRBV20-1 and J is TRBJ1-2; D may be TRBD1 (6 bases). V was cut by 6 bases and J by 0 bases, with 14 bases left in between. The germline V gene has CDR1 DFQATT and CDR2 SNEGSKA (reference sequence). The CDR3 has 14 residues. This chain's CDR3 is CSAIPRGTNYGYTF. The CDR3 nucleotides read TGCAGTGCGATACCCAGGGGTACTAACTATGGCTACACCTTC.

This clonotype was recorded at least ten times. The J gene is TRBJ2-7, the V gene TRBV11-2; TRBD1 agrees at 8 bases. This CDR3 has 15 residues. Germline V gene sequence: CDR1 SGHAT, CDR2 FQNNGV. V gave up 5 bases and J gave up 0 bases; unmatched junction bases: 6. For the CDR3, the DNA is TGTGCCAGCAGCACGTACAGGGGGACCTCCTACGAGCAGTACTTC. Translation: CASSTYRGTSYEQYF.

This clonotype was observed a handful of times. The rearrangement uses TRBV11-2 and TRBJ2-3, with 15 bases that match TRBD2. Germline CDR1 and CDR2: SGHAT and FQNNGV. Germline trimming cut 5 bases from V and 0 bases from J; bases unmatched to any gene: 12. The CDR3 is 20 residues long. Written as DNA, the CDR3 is TGTGCCAGCAGCAAACGGACTAGCGGGGGGGCGGGTATTAGCACAGATACGCAGTATTTT. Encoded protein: CASSKRTSGGAGISTDTQYF.

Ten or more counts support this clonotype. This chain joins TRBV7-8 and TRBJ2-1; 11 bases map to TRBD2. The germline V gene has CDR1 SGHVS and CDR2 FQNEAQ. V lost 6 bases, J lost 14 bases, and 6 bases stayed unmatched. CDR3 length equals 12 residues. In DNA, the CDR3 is TGTGCCAGCAGGGATCTAGCGGGAGGTGAGTTCTTC. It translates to CASRDLAGGEFF.

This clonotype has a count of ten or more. CDR3 protein: CASSPGTSGRTGELFF. The DNA for the CDR3 is TGTGCCAGCAGCCCTGGGACTAGCGGGAGGACCGGGGAGCTGTTTTTT. The chain has TRBV12-3 or TRBV12-4 and TRBJ2-2; 15 nucleotides line up with TRBD2. With V trimmed by 6 bases and J by 5 bases, 4 bases remained unmatched. The CDR3 consists of 16 residues.

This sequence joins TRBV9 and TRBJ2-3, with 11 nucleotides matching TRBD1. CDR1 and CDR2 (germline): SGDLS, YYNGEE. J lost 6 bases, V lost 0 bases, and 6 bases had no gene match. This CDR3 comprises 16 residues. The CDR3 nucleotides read TGTGCCAGCAGCGTAGTCGGACAGGGGGCTTCGGATACGCAGTATTTT. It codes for CASSVVGQGASDTQYF.